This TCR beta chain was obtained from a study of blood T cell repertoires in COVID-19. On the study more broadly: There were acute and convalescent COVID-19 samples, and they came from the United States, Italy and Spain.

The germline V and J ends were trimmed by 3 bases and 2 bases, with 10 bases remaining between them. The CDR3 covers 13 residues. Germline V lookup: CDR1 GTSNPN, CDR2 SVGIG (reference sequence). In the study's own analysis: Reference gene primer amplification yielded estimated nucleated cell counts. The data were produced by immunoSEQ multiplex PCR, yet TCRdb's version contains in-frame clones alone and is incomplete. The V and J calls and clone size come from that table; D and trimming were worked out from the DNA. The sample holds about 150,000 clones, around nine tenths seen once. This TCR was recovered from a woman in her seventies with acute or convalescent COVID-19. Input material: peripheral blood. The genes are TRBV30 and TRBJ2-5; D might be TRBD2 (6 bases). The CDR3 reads CAWSGGPQETQYF. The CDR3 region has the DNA TGTGCCTGGAGCGGAGGGCCGCAAGAGACCCAGTACTTC.